This entry is about one T cell receptor beta chain. Its antigen remains unidentified. The method was immunoSEQ multiplex PCR; TCRdb's version includes in-frame clones alone and lacks a portion of them. The profile covers about 87,000 clones, with about 90% appearing a single time and over 7.5% taken by the ten largest. The entry originates in a study of T cell responses to AZD1222 COVID-19 vaccine. CDR1 is KGHSH and CDR2 is LQKENI in the germline V gene. CDR3 length equals 13 residues. Trimming removed 3 bases from V and 3 bases from J, with 6 bases in between. Study conclusions and caveats: Seropositive at baseline were only a handful of AZD1222 recipients.

This clonotype originated in an adult in good health. V gene TRBV18 combines with J gene TRBJ1-5; D may be TRBD1 (5 bases). Material: peripheral blood, obtained on day 0 of AZD1222 vaccination. The chain's CDR3 is CASSPRDNQPQHF. CDR3 nucleotide sequence: TGTGCCAGCTCACCCAGGGACAATCAGCCCCAGCATTTT. The full variable domain, in which reference TRBV18 and TRBJ1-5 provide the parts outside the CDR3, is NAGVMQNPRHLVRRRGQEARLRCSPMKGHSHVYWYRQLPEEGLKFMVYLQKENIIDESGMPKERFSAEFPKEGPSILRIQQVVRGDSAAYFCASSPRDNQPQHFGDGTRLSIL.